These 29 T cell receptor beta chains originate from one sample sequenced in a study of CD8 T cells in ankylosing spondylitis. TCRdb recomputed calls from the 5' RACE reads with MiXCR, one row per CDR3 protein. Counted here are about 150,000 distinct CDR3 sequences, approximately 7.3% occurring once; the ten biggest clones make up around 12%. Sequenced sample: blood, either unsorted or a sorted T cell fraction (not recorded which). The receptors were gathered from a female donor with ankylosing spondylitis or in good health (not recorded which).

This clonotype was observed at least ten times. The gene calls are TRBV7-2 and TRBJ2-7; D unclear. Per germline, CDR1 SGHTA and CDR2 FQGNSA. V was shortened by 3 bases and J by 5 bases, with 11 bases between the two germline ends. The CDR3 is 13 residues long. DNA of the CDR3: TGTGCCAGCAGCTTTCGGACGTCCGACGAGCAGTACTTC. Its translation: CASSFRTSDEQYF.

There are many counts of this clonotype. The J gene is TRBJ2-4, the V gene TRBV5-1, with a possible D match to TRBD2 (7 bases). CDR3 length: 16 residues. V gave up 1 base and J gave up 5 bases, with 16 bases separating them. Germline-derived CDR1 and CDR2 are SGHRS and YFSETQ. CDR3 loop: CASSLSPGEGENIQYF. The CDR3 nucleotides are TGCGCCAGCAGCTTGAGCCCAGGGGAGGGTGAAAACATTCAGTACTTC.

This sequence joins TRBV4-2 and TRBJ1-1; D not resolved. V lost 0 bases to trimming and J lost 3 bases, with 11 bases between them. From germline, CDR1 is LGHNA and CDR2 YNFKEQ. This CDR3 contains 15 residues. CDR3 sequence (DNA): TGTGCCAGCAGCCAAGAAGGGCGGGCTGACACTGAAGCTTTCTTT. Amino acids: CASSQEGRADTEAFF.

This clonotype was counted at least ten times. J is TRBJ2-1 and V is TRBV11-3; 9 positions match TRBD2. The junction had 5 bases not matched to a gene; V was cut back by 1 base and J by 7 bases. The length of the CDR3 is 15 residues. CDR1 and CDR2 from the germline V gene are SGHNT and YENEEA. The CDR3 coding sequence is TGTGCCAGCAGCTTAGGCGGGGGGGAGAAAAATGAGCAGTTCTTC. Its protein is CASSLGGGEKNEQFF.

The sample holds a few counts of this clonotype. The CDR3 is CASSSTGSYEQYF. In DNA form, the CDR3 reads TGTGCCAGCAGTTCCACAGGGAGCTACGAGCAGTACTTC. The rearrangement uses TRBV6-5 and TRBJ2-7, with a possible D match to TRBD1 (6 bases). CDR3 length: 13 amino acids. The V gene lost 4 bases and the J gene lost 3 bases, with 10 bases spanning the gap. Germline loops: CDR1 MNHEY, CDR2 SVGAGI.

This clonotype was recorded many times. The J gene is TRBJ2-1, the V gene TRBV12-3 or TRBV12-4, with 7 bases that match TRBD2. The V and J ends lost 6 bases and 8 bases, in that order; junction bases with no gene match: 10. The CDR3 length is 14 residues. CDR3 loop: CASSEAGSRDEQFF. CDR3 nucleotide sequence: TGTGCCAGCAGCGAAGCGGGGTCCCGGGATGAGCAGTTCTTC.

The CDR3 region has the DNA TGTGCCAGCAGCTTAAATCCGGGGCGCGCCACTGAAGCTTTCTTT. It specifies CASSLNPGRATEAFF. The chain couples TRBV5-4 to TRBJ1-1, with D perhaps matching TRBD1 (5 bases). Germline V gene lookup returns CDR1 SGHNT and CDR2 YYREEE (reference sequence). The CDR3 length is 15 residues. V was clipped by 2 bases and J by 4 bases, with 15 bases between them.

This clonotype was found many times. This chain joins TRBV12-3 or TRBV12-4 and TRBJ1-1; D perhaps matches TRBD1 (5 bases). The V and J ends lost 7 bases and 1 base respectively, with 10 bases between them. The CDR3 sequence is 13 residues long. The CDR3 loop is CASIGGGNTEAFF. For the CDR3, the DNA is TGTGCCAGCATCGGGGGGGGGAACACTGAAGCTTTCTTT.

This clonotype was seen many times. The rearrangement uses TRBV20-1 and TRBJ2-7; 9 bases match TRBD1. The V segment lost 5 bases and the J segment 3 bases; nucleotides outside the gene matches: 5. The germline V gene has CDR1 DFQATT and CDR2 SNEGSKA (reference sequence). The CDR3 length is 13 residues. DNA for the CDR3: TGCAGTGCTTTCGGGACAGGGATCTACGAGCAGTACTTC. This codes for CSAFGTGIYEQYF.

This clonotype was seen ten or more times. V usage is TRBV20-1 and J usage is TRBJ1-1, with TRBD1 matching over 8 bases. Germline V lookup: CDR1 DFQATT, CDR2 SNEGSKA (reference sequence). V lost 4 bases to trimming and J lost 0 bases; unmatched junction nucleotides: 7. CDR3 length: 15 amino acids. The CDR3 region is CSANLRGRVNTEAFF. The CDR3 DNA reads TGCAGTGCTAACCTCAGGGGGCGCGTGAACACTGAAGCTTTCTTT.

This clonotype was seen at least ten times. Its ends do not fully match the called genes, so a read error is possible. The genes are TRBV20-1 and TRBJ2-7, with TRBD2 as a possible D gene (5 bases). Germline CDR1 is DFQATT and CDR2 is SNEGSKA (reference sequence). The CDR3 runs to 15 residues. The CDR3 loop reads CSTSNVGSRFYEQYF. In DNA, the CDR3 is TGCAGTACTAGTAATGTGGGATCCCGGTTTTACGAGCAGTACTTC.

This clonotype was detected a few times. V and J are TRBV7-9 and TRBJ2-2, with a possible D match to TRBD2 (5 bases). The germline gives CDR1 SEHNR, CDR2 FQNEAQ (reference sequence). V lost 3 bases, J lost 4 bases, and 9 bases lay in between. The CDR3 has 14 amino acids. CDR3 nucleotide sequence: TGTGCCAGCAGCTTGGGCGGGTCCACCGGGGAGCTGTTTTTT. Residues: CASSLGGSTGELFF.

This clonotype was counted ten times or more. The rearrangement links TRBV25-1 to TRBJ2-2, with TRBD1 as a possible D gene (6 bases). V was clipped by 3 bases and J by 6 bases, with 11 bases between them. Germline CDR1 and CDR2: MGHDK and SYGVNS. This CDR3 contains 14 residues. Written as DNA, the CDR3 is TGTGCCAGCAGTGACAGGGGCGTCGCCGGGGAGCTGTTTTTT. Encoded protein: CASSDRGVAGELFF.

There are many counts of this clonotype. This rearrangement joins TRBV12-3 or TRBV12-4 to TRBJ2-3; 8 bases fit TRBD1. Germline trimming cut 4 bases from V and 2 bases from J; bases unmatched to any gene: 5. CDR3 size: 15 residues. The DNA of the CDR3 is TGTGCCAGCAGTTACCCGGGACAGGACACAGATACGCAGTATTTT. This sequence encodes CASSYPGQDTDTQYF.

This clonotype was found many times. The chain joins TRBV20-1 to TRBJ1-1, with D perhaps TRBD1 (6 bases). Trimming removed 6 bases from V and 1 base from J, with 21 bases in between. The CDR3 has 16 residues. Germline lookup yields CDR1 DFQATT and CDR2 SNEGSKA (reference sequence). CDR3 coding DNA: TGCAGTGCCGCGGGGGCTCTACTAACGCGGAACACTGAAGCTTTCTTT. Translating gives CSAAGALLTRNTEAFF.

This clonotype occurred many times. V usage is TRBV6-1 and J usage is TRBJ2-7; tentatively, D is TRBD2 (6 bases). Germline lookup yields CDR1 MNHNS and CDR2 SASEGT. The CDR3 runs 15 residues. V shed 4 bases and J shed 6 bases, with 19 bases lying between them. The DNA of the CDR3 is TGTGCCAGCAGTGGGGCCGGGAGAACCTTTTCCGAGCAGTACTTC. This translates into CASSGAGRTFSEQYF.

This clonotype was seen at least ten times. The rearrangement uses TRBV29-1 and TRBJ2-3; D is uncertain. Deletions cut 7 bases from V and 5 bases from J, with 10 bases between. The CDR3 is made up of 11 amino acids. The germline gives CDR1 SQVTM, CDR2 ANQGSEA. The CDR3 DNA follows: TGCAGCGCCGAACATATAGATACGCAGTATTTT. Translation: CSAEHIDTQYF.

This clonotype has ten or more counts. V usage is TRBV3-1 and J usage is TRBJ1-2, with TRBD1 matching 7 bases. With V trimmed by 1 base and J by 7 bases, 6 bases remained unmatched. CDR1 LGHDT and CDR2 YNNKEL come from the germline V gene (reference sequence). The CDR3 consists of 14 residues. CDR3 region: CASSQVGGVGGYTF. The CDR3 region has the DNA TGTGCCAGCAGCCAAGTAGGGGGCGTTGGTGGCTACACCTTC.

There are many counts of this clonotype. The CDR3 spells CSVPMGNGYTF. The CDR3, as DNA: TGCAGCGTTCCGATGGGCAATGGCTACACCTTC. The gene calls are TRBV29-1 and TRBJ1-2; no firm D call. This CDR3 is 11 amino acids long. The V end was cut by 5 bases, the J end by 6 bases, with 10 bases between. The V gene's germline CDR1 is SQVTM and CDR2 ANQGSEA.

This clonotype was recorded many times. V and J are TRBV7-9 and TRBJ2-5; D is perhaps TRBD2 (6 bases). The CDR3 is 14 residues long. V dropped 4 bases and J dropped 5 bases, with 14 bases sitting between them. Germline V CDR1 and CDR2: SEHNR, FQNEAQ (reference sequence). Here the CDR3 reads CASSYAAGFETQYF. CDR3 bases: TGTGCCAGCAGCTATGCGGCGGGATTCGAGACCCAGTACTTC. Full variable domain (remainder filled in from reference TRBV7-9 and TRBJ2-5): DTGVSQNPRHKITKRGQNVTFRCDPISEHNRLYWYRQTLGQGPEFLTYFQNEAQLEKSRLLSDRFSAERPKGSFSTLEIQRTEQGDSAMYLCASSYAAGFETQYFGPGTRLLVL.

This clonotype has at least ten counts. The V and J genes are TRBV7-8 and TRBJ1-5; D may be TRBD1 (6 bases). In germline, CDR1 is SGHVS, CDR2 FQNEAQ. Trimming stripped 1 base from V and 1 base from J, with 11 bases between. The CDR3 is 16 residues long. CDR3 bases: TGTGCCAGCAGCTTAGGGACAGTCAACAGCAATCAGCCCCAGCATTTT. Protein: CASSLGTVNSNQPQHF.

This clonotype was detected only a few times. The chain carries TRBV29-1 and TRBJ1-1; 10 positions agree with TRBD1. Trimming took 7 bases from V and 5 from J; bases not matched to a gene: 10. The length of the CDR3 is 14 residues. Germline CDR1 and CDR2: SQVTM and ANQGSEA. The CDR3 DNA reads TGCAGCGCAAAGACCGGGACAGGGGATACTGAAGCTTTCTTT. Encoded protein: CSAKTGTGDTEAFF. The whole variable domain, filled in from reference TRBV29-1 and TRBJ1-1, reads SAVISQKPSRDICQRGTSLTIQCQVDSQVTMMFWYRQQPGQSLTLIATANQGSEATYESGFVIDKFPISRPNLTFSTLTVSNMSPEDSSIYLCSAKTGTGDTEAFFGQGTRLTVV.

This clonotype was picked up many times. The chain carries TRBV27 and TRBJ1-3, with 9 bases fitting TRBD1. The V gene's germline CDR1 is MNHEY and CDR2 SMNVEV (reference sequence). The CDR3 length is 15 residues. The V segment lost 3 bases and the J segment 3 bases; nucleotides outside the gene matches: 3. CDR3 DNA: TGTGCCAGCAGTTTTACAGGGGGCGGTGGAAACACCATATATTTT. This gives the protein CASSFTGGGGNTIYF.

In its sample, this clonotype was seen many times. V usage is TRBV4-3 and J usage is TRBJ1-1; D call uncertain. V was shortened by 2 bases and J by 5 bases, with 9 bases between the two germline ends. The CDR3 runs to 13 residues. The germline V gene encodes CDR1 LGHNA and CDR2 YSLEER. CDR3 in amino acids: CASSQLEKTEAFF. In nucleotides, the CDR3 is TGCGCCAGCAGCCAACTCGAAAAGACTGAAGCTTTCTTT.

This clonotype was detected ten times or more. The gene calls are TRBV29-1 and TRBJ1-1; TRBD1 might be the D (6 bases). Germline V gene data show CDR1 as SQVTM and CDR2 as ANQGSEA. The CDR3 is 12 residues long. With 7 bases removed from V and 5 bases from J, the gap between germline ends came to 14 bases. The CDR3 region is CSARGERTEAFF. In DNA form, the CDR3 reads TGCAGCGCTAGGGGGGAGAGAACTGAAGCTTTCTTT.

Many counts were recorded for this clonotype. The chain has TRBV10-3 and TRBJ1-3; 7 nucleotides align to TRBD1. Germline-derived CDR1 and CDR2 are ENHRY and SYGVKD. The CDR3 covers 18 residues. The V and J ends lost 1 base and 0 bases, in that order; junction bases with no gene match: 9. This CDR3 is CAISELEWTGHSGNTIYF. Written as DNA, the CDR3 is TGTGCCATCAGTGAGTTAGAGTGGACAGGCCACTCTGGAAACACCATATATTTT.

Many counts were recorded for this clonotype. The rearrangement links TRBV5-1 to TRBJ1-4; no firm D call. The germline gives CDR1 SGHRS, CDR2 YFSETQ. V shed 1 base and J shed 8 bases, with 15 bases lying between them. This CDR3 region has 15 residues. The CDR3 loop reads CASSLYLGGGEKLFF. CDR3 nucleotide sequence: TGCGCCAGCAGCTTGTATTTGGGAGGAGGAGAAAAACTGTTTTTT.

This clonotype was found many times. The chain links TRBV10-3 to TRBJ2-1, with D possibly matching TRBD1 (5 bases). This CDR3 region has 12 residues. Looked up from germline, CDR1 is ENHRY and CDR2 is SYGVKD. The germline V and J ends were trimmed by 6 bases and 5 bases, with 8 bases remaining between them. CDR3 DNA: TGTGCCATCAGAGACAGAAACAATGAGCAGTTCTTC. Translating gives CAIRDRNNEQFF.

Note on this clonotype: Given a much more abundant clone one base away, this may be a read error. The V and J genes are TRBV7-3 and TRBJ1-5; tentatively, D is TRBD1 (6 bases). Trimming took off 3 bases at V and 3 bases at J, with 18 bases between the two ends. The CDR3 totals 17 residues. Germline CDR1 SGHTA, CDR2 FQGTGA. CDR3: CASSFNWGHIPNQPQHF. In nucleotides, the CDR3 is TGTGCCAGCAGCTTCAATTGGGGACATATACCCAATCAGCCCCAGCATTTT.